These 9 T cell receptor beta chains came from one sample sequenced in a study of blood T cell dynamics during melanoma immunotherapy. As to time point: pre-treatment baseline. Some clones are missing from TCRdb's copy, which holds only in-frame ones; the method was immunoSEQ multiplex PCR. The table has about 13,000 clones, about 86% seen once. The sample here was blood, taken from a patient treated with checkpoint blockade. Every receptor here comes from a human donor with melanoma.

J is TRBJ2-2 and V is TRBV2, with a tentative D call TRBD1 (5 bases). V gave up 1 base and J gave up 7 bases, with 10 bases separating them. The length of the CDR3 is 14 residues. Germline V gene data show CDR1 as SNHLY and CDR2 as FYNNEI. The CDR3 DNA reads TGTGCCAGCAGTGAAGTAGGGGCGGTCGGGGAGCTGTTTTTT. Its translation is CASSEVGAVGELFF.

J is TRBJ2-1 and V is TRBV7-3, with 11 bases aligning to TRBD2. This CDR3 comprises 15 residues. Germline values: CDR1 SGHTA, CDR2 FQGTGA. The junction had 2 bases not matched to a gene; V was cut back by 2 bases and J by 5 bases. The CDR3: CASSLLAGGNNEQFF. For the CDR3, the DNA is TGTGCCAGCAGCTTATTAGCGGGGGGGAACAATGAGCAGTTCTTC.

This clone is medium-sized (0.01 to 0.1%). The chain uses TRBV5-4 and TRBJ1-1, with 7 bases fitting TRBD1. The CDR3 length is 15 residues. Per germline, CDR1 SGHNT and CDR2 YYREEE (reference sequence). V trimming: 5 bases; J trimming: 3 bases; junction bases outside the gene matches: 10. CDR3 in DNA: TGTGCCAGCAGTCACAAAAGACAGGGAGACACTGAAGCTTTCTTT. Translation: CASSHKRQGDTEAFF.

This chain uses TRBV18 with TRBJ1-2; 7 bases match TRBD1. The CDR3 totals 19 residues. Germline CDR1 is KGHSH and CDR2 is LQKENI. The junction had 23 bases not matched to a gene; V was cut back by 6 bases and J by 4 bases. CDR3 bases: TGTGCCAGCTCCCTCACGGGGCCACAGGGGCAGGAGTCCCTCTATGGCTACACCTTC. It yields the protein CASSLTGPQGQESLYGYTF.

The genes are TRBV10-1 and TRBJ1-1, with unresolved D. This CDR3 is built from 13 residues. Germline CDR1 is WNHNN and CDR2 is SYGVQD (reference sequence). V was clipped by 4 bases and J by 6 bases, with 12 bases between them. CDR3 protein: CASSASGGSEAFF. The CDR3 DNA follows: TGCGCCAGCAGTGCCTCGGGAGGATCTGAAGCTTTCTTT.

The chain links TRBV5-1 to TRBJ2-2; 7 bases match TRBD1. Germline CDR1 is SGHRS and CDR2 is YFSETQ. The CDR3 length is 16 residues. V trimming: 6 bases; J trimming: 10 bases; junction bases outside the gene matches: 18. CDR3: CASKGSGTEAWEELFF. CDR3 sequence (DNA): TGCGCCAGCAAAGGGTCCGGGACAGAAGCATGGGAGGAGCTGTTTTTT.

V and J are TRBV28 and TRBJ2-7; D is possibly TRBD1 or TRBD2 (5 bases each). V was shortened by 4 bases and J by 6 bases, with 22 bases between the two germline ends. CDR3 length: 16 amino acids. Per germline, CDR1 MDHEN and CDR2 SYDVKM. DNA for the CDR3: TGTGCCAGCAGTTCCTCCCCCGGGACCGGGTCTGGCGAGCAGTACTTC. Translated: CASSSSPGTGSGEQYF.

CDR3 amino acids: CAWSDGTAGEKLFF. CDR3 bases: TGTGCCTGGAGTGACGGGACAGCGGGGGAAAAACTGTTTTTT. The chain uses TRBV30 and TRBJ1-4; 7 positions match TRBD1. Germline V gene lookup returns CDR1 GTSNPN and CDR2 SVGIG (reference sequence). The ends lost 1 base at V and 8 bases at J; junction bases unmatched: 7. CDR3 length: 14 residues.

This chain connects TRBV7-8 to TRBJ2-1; 14 bases agree with TRBD2. The V gene end was trimmed by 2 bases and the J gene end by 8 bases; junction bases not matched to a gene: 2. CDR1 is SGHVS, CDR2 FQNEAQ, per germline. The CDR3 has 15 amino acids. The CDR3 sequence is CASSLWGLAGDEQFF. CDR3 sequence (DNA): TGTGCCAGCAGCTTATGGGGACTAGCGGGGGATGAGCAGTTCTTC.